This TCR beta chain comes out of a study of cytomegalovirus exposure and HLA in healthy donors. Both 60 Vbeta primers and 13 Jbeta primers went into the PCR. The assay was immunoSEQ multiplex PCR, and TCRdb's table has in-frame clones only and misses some. The sample records roughly 120,000 clones, 75% to 85% being singletons. Looked up from germline, CDR1 is SGHNT and CDR2 is YENEEA. The CDR3 runs 16 residues. Trimming cost V 4 bases and J 4 bases; bases outside gene matches: 9. This rearrangement joins TRBV11-3 to TRBJ2-1; TRBD1 agrees at 8 bases. The sequence was collected from a man younger than 40 in good health and CMV-seronegative. The sample comprised PBMCs. The CDR3: CASSSLPGQGYNEQFF. The CDR3 region has the DNA TGTGCCAGCAGCTCCCTCCCAGGACAGGGATACAATGAGCAGTTCTTC.